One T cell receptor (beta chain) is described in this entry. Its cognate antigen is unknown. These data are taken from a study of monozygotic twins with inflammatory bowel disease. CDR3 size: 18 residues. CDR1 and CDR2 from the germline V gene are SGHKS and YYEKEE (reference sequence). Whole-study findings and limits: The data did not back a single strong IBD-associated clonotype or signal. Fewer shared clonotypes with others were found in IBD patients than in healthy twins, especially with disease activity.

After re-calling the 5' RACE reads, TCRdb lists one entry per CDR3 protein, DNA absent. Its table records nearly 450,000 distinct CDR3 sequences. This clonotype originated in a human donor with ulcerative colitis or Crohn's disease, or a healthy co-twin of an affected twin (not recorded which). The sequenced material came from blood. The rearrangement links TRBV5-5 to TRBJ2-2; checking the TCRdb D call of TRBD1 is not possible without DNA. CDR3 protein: CASSKGQGAIVVTGELFF.